The rows below give T cell receptor beta chains drawn from one sample of a study of shared clonotypes between healthy human individuals. TCRdb keeps only in-frame clones here, not all; method: immunoSEQ multiplex PCR. The table shows roughly 2,500,000 clones, with 80% to 95% occurring only once. The sequencing input was naive CD4+ T cells from PBMCs. Every receptor here comes from a man between 18 and 35 years old in good health. Some clones in this sample may be carry-over from other donors' samples. CDR3s include the opening cysteine and the closing phenylalanine or tryptophan. Fields, in order: V gene, clone size, D gene, J gene, CDR3 DNA, CDR3 protein. A D gene is named only where the DNA matches it firmly. A row's size may be missing; if present it is once, few, many or a size class.

V: TRBV7-9
size: -
D: TRBD2
J: TRBJ2-3
DNA: TGTGCCAGCAGCGGGAGGGATAGCACAGATACGCAGTATTTT
CDR3: CASSGRDSTDTQYF

V: TRBV9
size: -
D: TRBD1
J: TRBJ2-7
DNA: TGTGCCAGCAGCGAGGGAGGACAGGGGTCCTACGAGCAGTACTTC
CDR3: CASSEGGQGSYEQYF

V: TRBV27
size: -
D: -
J: TRBJ1-5
DNA: -
CDR3: CASSTSRGPNQPQHF

V: TRBV6-5
size: -
D: -
J: TRBJ1-5
DNA: TGTGCCAGCAGCTTGGACAACAATCAGCCCCAGCATTTT
CDR3: CASSLDNNQPQHF

V: TRBV18
size: -
D: -
J: TRBJ2-7
DNA: TGTGCCAGCTCGCCGAAGACTGAGTACGAGCAGTACTTC
CDR3: CASSPKTEYEQYF

V: TRBV28
size: -
D: -
J: TRBJ1-1
DNA: TGTGCCAGCAGTTCAGGCGGAGGTACTGAAGCTTTCTTT
CDR3: CASSSGGGTEAFF

V: TRBV7-9
size: -
D: TRBD2
J: TRBJ2-7
DNA: TGTGCCAGCAGCTTAAGGGGACTAGCGGGGAGCTCCTACGAGCAGTACTTC
CDR3: CASSLRGLAGSSYEQYF

V: TRBV7-2
size: -
D: TRBD1
J: TRBJ1-2
DNA: TGTGCCAGCAGCTTAGCCTACAGGGGGGGATCTGGCTACACCTTC
CDR3: CASSLAYRGGSGYTF

V: TRBV30
size: -
D: TRBD2
J: TRBJ2-1
DNA: TGTGCCTGGAGGCCGATTAGCGGGAGGGTCCAGAATGAGCAGTTCTTC
CDR3: CAWRPISGRVQNEQFF

V: TRBV14
size: once
D: TRBD2
J: TRBJ2-5
DNA: TGTGCCAGCAGCCAAGTTACTAGCGGGACCCAGTACTTC
CDR3: CASSQVTSGTQYF

V: TRBV6-7
size: -
D: -
J: TRBJ1-4
DNA: TGTGCCAGCAGTTACGCCCACCCTCTACTAAATGAAAAACTGTTTTTT
CDR3: CASSYAHPLLNEKLFF

V: TRBV18
size: -
D: TRBD1
J: TRBJ2-7
DNA: TGTGCCAGCTCACCCCCCGGGACAGGGGATTACGAGCAGTACTTC
CDR3: CASSPPGTGDYEQYF

V: TRBV5-1
size: -
D: -
J: TRBJ2-2
DNA: TGCGCCAGCAGCTTGGAGGGTCGGACCACCAACACCGGGGAGCTGTTTTTT
CDR3: CASSLEGRTTNTGELFF

V: TRBV6-5
size: -
D: -
J: TRBJ1-1
DNA: TGTGCCAGCAGTTACCGCAACCTCAACACTGAAGCTTTCTTT
CDR3: CASSYRNLNTEAFF

V: TRBV7-8
size: -
D: -
J: TRBJ1-1
DNA: TGTGCCAGCAGCCCCAGCGGACAGTCTGAAGCTTTCTTT
CDR3: CASSPSGQSEAFF

V: TRBV30
size: -
D: -
J: TRBJ1-4
DNA: TGTGCCTGGAGTGTAGAAGGTTTGGGGGAAAAACTGTTTTTT
CDR3: CAWSVEGLGEKLFF

V: TRBV2
size: -
D: -
J: TRBJ1-1
DNA: TGTGCCAGCAGGGTGAGGTGGGACACTGAAGCTTTCTTT
CDR3: CASRVRWDTEAFF

V: TRBV11-2
size: once
D: TRBD2
J: TRBJ2-7
DNA: TGTGCCAGCAGCTTAGGGACTAGCCCCTACGAGCAGTACTTC
CDR3: CASSLGTSPYEQYF

V: TRBV2
size: -
D: -
J: TRBJ1-2
DNA: TGTGCCAGCAGTCGTCAGGGAAATAACTATGGCTACACCTTC
CDR3: CASSRQGNNYGYTF

V: TRBV7-9
size: once
D: -
J: TRBJ2-5
DNA: TGTGCCAGCAGCTTCAGACAGGACCAAGAGACCCAGTACTTC
CDR3: CASSFRQDQETQYF